This entry describes one TCR beta chain. Its antigen is unknown. The data were obtained in a study of tumor-infiltrating lymphocytes in primary liver carcinoma. Study results and limitations: Overlap between tumor regions exceeded overlap of tumor with adjacent tissue or blood.

With a constant-region primer, TCR beta cDNA was made from approximately 500 ng of total RNA. Investigators got TCR beta libraries out of three nested multiplex PCR rounds, done with slightly modified ARM-PCR. Each of the first two PCR rounds ran roughly 9 cycles with TRBV1-TRBV30 forward and C-beta reverse primers. TCRdb ran MiXCR on the multiplex PCR reads and lists one entry per CDR3 protein. This table holds fewer than 350,000 distinct CDR3 sequences, 50% to 70% found once. The CDR3 totals 11 residues. Deletions cut 7 bases from V and 8 bases from J, with 11 bases between. The germline CDR1 and CDR2 sequences are SNHLY and FYNNEI. Unsorted whole blood yielded the blood RNA, and germline DNA was also extracted.

The sequence was obtained from a man aged 40-50 years with primary liver carcinoma and hepatitis B virus infection. This sequence joins TRBV2 and TRBJ1-1; D is ambiguous. What was sequenced was peripheral blood. CDR3 residues: CASTNRAEAFF. CDR3 coding DNA: TGTGCCAGCACCAACCGGGCAGAAGCTTTCTTT.